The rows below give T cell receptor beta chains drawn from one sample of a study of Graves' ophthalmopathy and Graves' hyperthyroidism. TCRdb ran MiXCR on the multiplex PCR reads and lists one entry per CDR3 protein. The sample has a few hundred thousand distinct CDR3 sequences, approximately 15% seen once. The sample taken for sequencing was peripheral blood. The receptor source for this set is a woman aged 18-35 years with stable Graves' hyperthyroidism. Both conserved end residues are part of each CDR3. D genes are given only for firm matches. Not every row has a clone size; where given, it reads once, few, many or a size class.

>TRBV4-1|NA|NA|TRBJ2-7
TGCGCCAGCAGCCCCCAGGAGATGGACGTAAAGGACTACGAGCAGTACTTC
CASSPQEMDVKDYEQYF
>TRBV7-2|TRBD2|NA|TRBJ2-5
TGTGCCAGCAGCTTAATGAGCGGGGGGGCCGAGACCCAGTACTTC
CASSLMSGGAETQYF
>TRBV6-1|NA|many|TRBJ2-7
TGTGCCAGCAGTGAGTCCTACGAGCAGTACTTC
CASSESYEQYF
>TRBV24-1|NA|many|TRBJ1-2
TGTGCCACCAGTGATCCTACTCTGGAGGGAGGTTATGGCTACACCTTC
CATSDPTLEGGYGYTF
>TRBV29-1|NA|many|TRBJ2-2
TGCAGCGTTGATAAGGCGAACACCGGGGAGCTGTTTTTT
CSVDKANTGELFF
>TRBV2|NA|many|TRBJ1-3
TGTGCCAGCAGTCCGGGGCTCTCCTCTGGAAACACCATATATTTT
CASSPGLSSGNTIYF
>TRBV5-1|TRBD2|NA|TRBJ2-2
TGCGCCAGCAGCTTGGAGCGGGGTAGTTCCGGGGAGCTGTTTTTT
CASSLERGSSGELFF
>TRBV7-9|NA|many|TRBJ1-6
TGTGCCAGCAGCTTTTACCTGAGCTCCTATAATTCACCCCTCCACTTT
CASSFYLSSYNSPLHF
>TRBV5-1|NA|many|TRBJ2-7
TGCGCCAGCAGCTTTGGGGGGGGCTTTCCCGAGCAGTACTTC
CASSFGGGFPEQYF
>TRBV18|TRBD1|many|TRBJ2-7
TGTGCCAGCTCTCGAACAGGGGGCGCGGAGGTTTACGAGCAGTACTTC
CASSRTGGAEVYEQYF
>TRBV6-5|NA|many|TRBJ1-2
TGTGCCAGCAGTTACCTCAATGGCTACACCTTC
CASSYLNGYTF
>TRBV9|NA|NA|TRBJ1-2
TGTGCCAGCAGCGCCCAAGTCGGGACTCCCAGGGGCTACACCTTC
CASSAQVGTPRGYTF
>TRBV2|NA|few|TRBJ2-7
TGTGCCAGCAGGGCTGGGTTCTCCTACGAGCAGTACTTC
CASRAGFSYEQYF
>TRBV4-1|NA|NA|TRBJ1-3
TGCGCCAGCAGCCAAGATAGCCCAGGGGTTGGAAACACCATATATTTT
CASSQDSPGVGNTIYF
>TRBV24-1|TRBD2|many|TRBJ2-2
TGTGCCACCAGTGATTCGGGAGGCACCGGGGAGCTGTTTTTT
CATSDSGGTGELFF
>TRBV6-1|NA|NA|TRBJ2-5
TGTGCCAGCAGCCGAGACACTACGGAGACCCAGTACTTC
CASSRDTTETQYF
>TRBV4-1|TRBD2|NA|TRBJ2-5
TGCGCCAGCAGCCGGACTAGATCTGGAGAGACCCAGTACTTC
CASSRTRSGETQYF
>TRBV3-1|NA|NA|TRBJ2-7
TGTGCCAGCAGCCAAGGGTTGTGGGGGGAAGTCTACGAGCAGTACTTC
CASSQGLWGEVYEQYF
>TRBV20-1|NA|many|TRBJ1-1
TGCAGTGCTAGAGATATCCTGATGGCGAACACTGAAGCTTTCTTT
CSARDILMANTEAFF
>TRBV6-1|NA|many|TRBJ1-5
TGTGCCAGCAGTGAAGCGCTGATGGGGAGCAATCAGCCCCAGCATTTT
CASSEALMGSNQPQHF
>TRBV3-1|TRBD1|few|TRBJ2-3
TGTGCCAGCAGCCGACCAGGGGGAGATACGCAGTATTTT
CASSRPGGDTQYF
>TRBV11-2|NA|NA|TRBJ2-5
TGTGCCAGCAGCTTAGACAGGGACCTCCAAGAGACCCAGTACTTC
CASSLDRDLQETQYF
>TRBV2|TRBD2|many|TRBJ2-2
TGTGCCAGCAGTGACCGTCCACTAGCGGGAGCGAACACCGGGGAGCTGTTTTTT
CASSDRPLAGANTGELFF
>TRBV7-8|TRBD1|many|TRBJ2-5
TGTGCCAGCAGCCTCTACGGACAGGGAAGGGGATACCAAGAGACCCAGTACTTC
CASSLYGQGRGYQETQYF
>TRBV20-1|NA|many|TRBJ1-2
TGCAGTGCTAGAGGGTCCCGAGCTAACTATGGCTACACCTTC
CSARGSRANYGYTF
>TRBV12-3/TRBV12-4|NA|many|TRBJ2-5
TGTGCCAGCAGTTTTTTCGTCAGAGAGACCCAGTACTTC
CASSFFVRETQYF
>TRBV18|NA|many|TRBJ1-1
TGTGCCAGCTCACCATTGGACAGCCCCAACACTGAAGCTTTCTTT
CASSPLDSPNTEAFF
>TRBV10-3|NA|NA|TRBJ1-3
TGTGCCATCAGGGGCCGTCGGGATGCTGGAAACACCATAGAGTTT
CAIRGRRDAGNTIEF
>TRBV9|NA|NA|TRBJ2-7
TGTGCCAGCAGCGTAGGTTTGGACTCTGAGTACGAGCAGTACTTC
CASSVGLDSEYEQYF
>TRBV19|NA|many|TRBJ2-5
TGTGCCAGCGAATCTACAGGGTTAGGAGAGACCCAGTACTTC
CASESTGLGETQYF
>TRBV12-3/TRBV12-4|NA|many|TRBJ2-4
TGTGCCAGCAGTTTATCAGGGGGGGCCAAAAACATTCAGTACTTC
CASSLSGGAKNIQYF